Shown below are 20 T cell receptor beta chains from a single sample sequenced in a study of OX40 agonist ivuxolimab in advanced cancers. TCRdb keeps only in-frame clones here, not all; method: immunoSEQ multiplex PCR. The repertoire consists of about 44,000 clones, with 75% to 90% occurring once and the leading ten covering about 10%. Sequencing used CD4+ or CD8+ T cells sorted from blood, obtained in a trial of the OX40 agonist ivuxolimab. The source of these receptors is an adult with an advanced solid tumor such as melanoma, head and neck, liver or kidney cancer.

This chain joins TRBV10-2 and TRBJ1-6; D is perhaps TRBD1 (6 bases). The CDR3 is 15 residues long. V lost 5 bases to trimming and J lost 5 bases, with 13 bases between them. Germline V gene sequence: CDR1 WSHSY, CDR2 SAAADI. Here the CDR3 DNA reads TGCGCCAGCAGTCGGACAGTTAGTAATAATTCACCCCTCCACTTT. This codes for CASSRTVSNNSPLHF.

The chain recombines TRBV6-1 with TRBJ2-1, with D uncertain. The germline V gene has CDR1 MNHNS and CDR2 SASEGT. V lost 7 bases to trimming and J lost 10 bases, with 14 bases between them. The CDR3 runs to 12 residues. Here the CDR3 DNA reads TGTGCCAGCACCCCGACCCTCGGGGAGCAGTTCTTC. Translating it yields CASTPTLGEQFF.

This sequence joins TRBV29-1 and TRBJ1-3; D is unclear. Germline V gene lookup returns CDR1 SQVTM and CDR2 ANQGSEA. V gave up 5 bases and J gave up 0 bases, with 8 bases separating them. This CDR3 is 13 amino acids long. The CDR3 region is CSVSVSSGNTIYF. As DNA, the CDR3 is TGCAGCGTTTCAGTTTCCTCTGGAAACACCATATATTTT.

This chain uses TRBV6-1 with TRBJ2-1; 7 bases are shared with TRBD1. The germline V gene has CDR1 MNHNS and CDR2 SASEGT. The trim removed 7 bases at V and 4 bases at J, leaving 4 bases unmatched. The CDR3 covers 13 residues. The CDR3 protein is CASKLDRYNEQFF. DNA for the CDR3: TGTGCCAGCAAGCTGGACAGGTACAATGAGCAGTTCTTC.

This clone was detected only a few times. The chain joins TRBV23-1 to TRBJ1-1, with D hard to call. TRBV23-1 is flagged as an ORF with uncertain function. V gave up 8 bases and J gave up 0 bases, with 10 bases separating them. CDR3 length equals 13 residues. CDR3 DNA: TGCGCCAGCCCCCCCCCGATGAACACTGAAGCTTTCTTT. The encoded protein is CASPPPMNTEAFF.

V is TRBV5-4 and J is TRBJ1-1; possible D gene TRBD1, 6 bases. Germline loops: CDR1 SGHNT, CDR2 YYREEE (reference sequence). V lost 4 bases and J lost 0, with 7 bases in between. The CDR3 loop spans 13 amino acids. The CDR3 loop reads CASSRTVNTEAFF. The CDR3 nucleotides are TGTGCCAGCAGCAGGACAGTGAACACTGAAGCTTTCTTT.

This CDR3 reads CASRRSSQETQYF. The CDR3 bases are TGTGCCAGCAGGCGCTCTTCCCAAGAGACCCAGTACTTC. V is TRBV6-5 and J is TRBJ2-5; D gene unclear. CDR1 and CDR2 (germline): MNHEY, SVGAGI. This CDR3 comprises 13 residues. Trimming shortened V by 6 bases and J by 1 base, and 9 bases separated the two germline ends.

The gene calls are TRBV5-1 and TRBJ1-1; unclear D gene. V was shortened by 3 bases and J by 2 bases, with 14 bases between the two germline ends. The CDR3 is made up of 15 amino acids. Germline V CDR1 and CDR2: SGHRS, YFSETQ. The chain's CDR3 is CASSSSLGFNTEAFF. DNA for the CDR3: TGCGCCAGCAGCTCCAGCCTTGGATTCAACACTGAAGCTTTCTTT.

The V gene is TRBV28, the J gene TRBJ2-7, with D possibly TRBD2 on 6 matching bases. The germline V gene encodes CDR1 MDHEN and CDR2 SYDVKM. V gave up 5 bases and J gave up 6 bases, with 20 bases separating them. The CDR3 extends over 15 amino acids. The CDR3, as DNA: TGTGCCAGCAGTCCTCCCCAGCGGGCGCCCCTCGAGCAGTACTTC. It translates to CASSPPQRAPLEQYF. The whole variable domain, filled in from reference TRBV28 and TRBJ2-7, reads DVKVTQSSRYLVKRTGEKVFLECVQDMDHENMFWYRQDPGLGLRLIYFSYDVKMKEKGDIPEGYSVSREKKERFSLILESASTNQTSMYLCASSPPQRAPLEQYFGPGTRLTVT.

The chain carries TRBV7-2 and TRBJ2-5; D is unclear. Germline-derived CDR1 and CDR2 are SGHTA and FQGNSA. The CDR3 sequence is 12 residues long. V lost 3 bases and J lost 7, with 9 bases in between. This CDR3 reads CASSLDRGTQYF. CDR3 DNA: TGTGCCAGCAGCTTGGATCGCGGGACCCAGTACTTC. Combining the CDR3 with reference TRBV7-2 and TRBJ2-5 gives the whole variable domain GAGVSQSPSNKVTEKGKDVELRCDPISGHTALYWYRQSLGQGLEFLIYFQGNSAPDKSGLPSDRFSAERTGGSVSTLTIQRTQQEDSAVYLCASSLDRGTQYFGPGTRLLVL.

The count of this clone is one. The chain joins TRBV5-1 to TRBJ1-3; the D is unclear. CDR1 and CDR2 from the germline V gene are SGHRS and YFSETQ. This CDR3 has 15 amino acids. V was pared by 3 bases and J by 0 bases, with 10 bases between. The CDR3 region has the DNA TGCGCCAGCAGCTCAAGCGAGGCCTCTGGAAACACCATATATTTT. The encoded protein is CASSSSEASGNTIYF.

This chain links TRBV5-1 with TRBJ2-1, with 16 bases matching TRBD2. The CDR3 consists of 16 residues. Germline assignment: CDR1 SGHRS and CDR2 YFSETQ. V dropped 3 bases and J dropped 8; count of bases not matched to a gene: 5. CDR3 amino acids: CASSSGLAGGRDEQFF. DNA of the CDR3: TGCGCCAGCAGCTCGGGACTAGCGGGAGGGAGAGATGAGCAGTTCTTC.

This rearrangement joins TRBV28 to TRBJ2-3; 8 bases fit TRBD2. J was trimmed by 14 bases and V by 1 base; bases with no gene match: 8. Germline V gene data show CDR1 as MDHEN and CDR2 as SYDVKM. This CDR3 spans 13 amino acids. The DNA of the CDR3 is TGTGCCAGCAGTTTATCGGCGGGGGGCAGGGGGTATTTT. It encodes CASSLSAGGRGYF.

The rearrangement links TRBV5-4 to TRBJ1-2, with TRBD1 matching over 7 bases. V was pared by 0 bases and J by 0 bases, with 5 bases of the junction left unmatched. This CDR3 comprises 16 residues. CDR1 and CDR2 from the germline V gene are SGHNT and YYREEE (reference sequence). In DNA, the CDR3 is TGTGCCAGCAGCTTGGGACAGGGCAAGGCTAACTATGGCTACACCTTC. Protein sequence: CASSLGQGKANYGYTF.

This rearrangement joins TRBV7-2 to TRBJ2-1; 10 bases agree with TRBD2. J lost 9 bases, V lost 3 bases, and 14 bases had no gene match. Germline CDR1 reads SGHTA; CDR2 reads FQGNSA. This CDR3 region has 17 residues. The CDR3 region is CASSFGGLAAIRFEQFF. The CDR3 DNA is TGTGCCAGCAGCTTCGGCGGACTAGCGGCCATCCGGTTTGAGCAGTTCTTC.

This chain uses TRBV5-4 with TRBJ2-1, with D perhaps matching TRBD1 (6 bases). CDR1 SGHNT and CDR2 YYREEE come from the germline V gene (reference sequence). V lost 3 bases to trimming and J lost 7 bases, with 17 bases between them. This CDR3 spans 15 amino acids. CDR3 sequence (DNA): TGTGCCAGCAGCTGGGGCAGGGGATTGACTAATGAGCAGTTCTTC. This sequence encodes CASSWGRGLTNEQFF.

The chain carries TRBV4-1 and TRBJ2-7, with 12 nucleotides matching TRBD1. CDR3 length equals 17 residues. With V trimmed by 0 bases and J by 7 bases, 10 bases remained unmatched. Germline CDR1 reads MGHRA; CDR2 reads YSYEKL. The CDR3 is CASSQDELGQGAYEQYF. The DNA for the CDR3 is TGCGCCAGCAGCCAAGATGAGCTGGGACAGGGGGCGTATGAGCAGTACTTC.

The chain is built from TRBV4-3 and TRBJ2-7, with 9 bases identical to TRBD1. The CDR3 extends over 16 amino acids. CDR1 is LGHNA, CDR2 YSLEER, per germline. Germline trimming cut 0 bases from V and 3 bases from J; bases unmatched to any gene: 6. The CDR3 is CASSQDVTGGFYEQYF. The DNA for the CDR3 is TGCGCCAGCAGCCAAGATGTGACAGGGGGGTTCTACGAGCAGTACTTC.

This clone was seen only a few times. The chain uses TRBV28 and TRBJ2-7; tentatively, D is TRBD2 (6 bases). Trimming cost V 5 bases and J 7 bases, with 12 bases left between them. CDR3 length: 12 amino acids. Germline loops: CDR1 MDHEN, CDR2 SYDVKM. The CDR3 here is CASSRRGREQYF. The CDR3 DNA follows: TGTGCCAGCAGTCGGCGGGGCAGGGAGCAGTACTTC.

The genes are TRBV7-2 and TRBJ2-1; either TRBD1 or TRBD2 may supply D (5 bases each). CDR1 is SGHTA, CDR2 FQGNSA, per germline. V was shortened by 1 base and J by 0 bases, with 7 bases between the two germline ends. This CDR3 contains 15 residues. CDR3 loop: CASSLEGRSYNEQFF. The CDR3 DNA sequence: TGTGCCAGCAGCTTAGAGGGACGCTCCTACAATGAGCAGTTCTTC.